Included here is one TCR beta chain sequence, with context. TCRdb reprocessed the 5' RACE reads; each CDR3 protein has one entry and no DNA is given. The sample's table shows about 460,000 distinct CDR3 sequences. The sample originates from a study of T cells expressing NK-cell markers. Study summary: It was from sorted CD3+CD56+NKG2C+, CD3+CD56+NKG2C- and CD3+CD56-NKG2C+ T cells that TCR beta repertoires came.

The CDR3 has 16 residues. Per germline, CDR1 DFQATT and CDR2 SNEGSKA (reference sequence). The sequenced material came from blood T cells: a sorted CD56 or NKG2C T cell subset, CD4+ or CD8+ T cells, or bulk PBMC T cells (not recorded which). This TCR was recovered from a woman aged 45 to 65 in good health. The V gene is TRBV20-1, the J gene TRBJ2-1. The CDR3 region is CSAGRPNSDSYNEQFF.